What follows is one TCR beta chain and its context. This record belongs to a study of shared T cell receptors in the human thymus. Using immunoSEQ multiplex PCR, the repertoire was profiled, and TCRdb retains in-frame clones only, with some absent. The table has some 720,000 clones, roughly 90% seen once. This CDR3 is 13 amino acids long. From germline, CDR1 is SGHNT and CDR2 YENEEA. J gave up 5 bases and V 7 bases, and 2 bases lay outside the gene matches. The sample was also linked to a second study, of human thymus T cells. Per that paper: Infants served as donors; they were healthy and Finnish and were having corrective surgery for congenital heart defects. Among unrelated individuals, related research reported thymic repertoires that overlapped highly.

The sequence was collected from a boy under two years old with a congenital heart defect. The chain recombines TRBV11-3 with TRBJ2-1; 10 bases map to TRBD2. Sequenced: thymocytes. The CDR3 loop is CASKLAGNNEQFF. CDR3 DNA: TGTGCCAGCAAACTAGCGGGAAACAATGAGCAGTTCTTC.